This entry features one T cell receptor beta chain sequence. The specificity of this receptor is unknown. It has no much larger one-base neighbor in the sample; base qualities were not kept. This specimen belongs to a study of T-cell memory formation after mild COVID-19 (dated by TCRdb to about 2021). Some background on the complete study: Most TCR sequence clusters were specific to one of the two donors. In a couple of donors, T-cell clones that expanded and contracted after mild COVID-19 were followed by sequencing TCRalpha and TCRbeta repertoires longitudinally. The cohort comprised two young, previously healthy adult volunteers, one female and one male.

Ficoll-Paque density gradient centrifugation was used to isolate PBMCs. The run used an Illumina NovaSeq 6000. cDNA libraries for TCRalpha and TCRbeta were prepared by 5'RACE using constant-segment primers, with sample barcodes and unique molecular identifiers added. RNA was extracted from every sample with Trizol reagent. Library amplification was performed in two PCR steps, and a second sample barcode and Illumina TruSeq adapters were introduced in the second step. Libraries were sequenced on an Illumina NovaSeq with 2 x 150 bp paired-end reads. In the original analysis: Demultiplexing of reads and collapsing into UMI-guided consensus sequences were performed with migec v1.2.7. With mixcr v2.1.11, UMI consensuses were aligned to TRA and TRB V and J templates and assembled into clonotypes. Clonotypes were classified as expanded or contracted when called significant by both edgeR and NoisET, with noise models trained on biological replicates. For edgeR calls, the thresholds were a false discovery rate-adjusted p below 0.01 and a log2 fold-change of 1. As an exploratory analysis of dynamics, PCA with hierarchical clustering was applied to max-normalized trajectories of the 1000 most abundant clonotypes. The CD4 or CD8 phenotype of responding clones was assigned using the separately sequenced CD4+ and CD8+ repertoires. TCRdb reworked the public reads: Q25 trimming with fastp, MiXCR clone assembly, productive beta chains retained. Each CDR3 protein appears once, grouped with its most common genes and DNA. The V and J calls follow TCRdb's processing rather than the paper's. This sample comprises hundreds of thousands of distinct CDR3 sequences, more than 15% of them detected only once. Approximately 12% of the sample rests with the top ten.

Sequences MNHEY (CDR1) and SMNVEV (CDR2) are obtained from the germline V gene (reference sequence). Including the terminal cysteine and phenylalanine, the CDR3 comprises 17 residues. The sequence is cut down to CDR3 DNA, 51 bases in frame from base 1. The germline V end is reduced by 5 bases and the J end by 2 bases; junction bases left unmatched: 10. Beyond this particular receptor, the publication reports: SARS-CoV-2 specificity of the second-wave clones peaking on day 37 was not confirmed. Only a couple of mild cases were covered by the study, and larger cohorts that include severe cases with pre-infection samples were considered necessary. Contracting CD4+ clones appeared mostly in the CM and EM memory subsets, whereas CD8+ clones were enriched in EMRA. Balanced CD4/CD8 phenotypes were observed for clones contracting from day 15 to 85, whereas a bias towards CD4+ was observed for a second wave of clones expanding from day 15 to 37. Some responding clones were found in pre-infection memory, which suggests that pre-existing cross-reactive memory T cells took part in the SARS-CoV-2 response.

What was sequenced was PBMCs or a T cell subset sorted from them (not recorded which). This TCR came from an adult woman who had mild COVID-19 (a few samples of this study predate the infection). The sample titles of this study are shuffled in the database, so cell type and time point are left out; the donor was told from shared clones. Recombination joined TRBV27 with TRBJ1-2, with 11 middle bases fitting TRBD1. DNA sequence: TGTGCCAGCAGTGTGTTGGGGGACAGGGGGGTAAACTATGGCTACACCTTC. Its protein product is CASSVLGDRGVNYGYTF.